What follows are 22 T cell receptor beta chains derived from one specimen sequenced in a study of molecular identifiers for immune sequencing clone quantification. TCRdb re-derived calls from the PCR reads in MiXCR, one entry per CDR3 protein. Altogether 250,000 to 400,000 distinct CDR3 sequences are present, around 21% being singletons, with the ten largest covering 0.75% to 0.85%. What was sequenced was naive CD8+ T cells from blood, with Jurkat cell RNA spiked in. Subset given: FACS-sorted CD8+CD4-CCR7+CD45RA+ naive T cells. The receptors were gathered from a human donor in good health. Some libraries in this study had Jurkat cell RNA spiked in.

A word on this clonotype: This may be a read error: a much more frequent sequence differs by one nucleotide. The genes are TRBV27 and TRBJ2-1; D call uncertain. This CDR3 has 17 amino acids. V was pared by 4 bases and J by 0 bases, with 16 bases between. Germline CDR1 and CDR2: MNHEY and SMNVEV (reference sequence). CDR3 sequence reads: CASSSQEFKSSYNEQFF. The CDR3 region has the DNA TGTGCCAGCAGTTCCCAGGAATTTAAAAGCTCCTACAATGAGCAGTTCTTC.

This clonotype was found many times. V usage is TRBV4-3 and J usage is TRBJ1-1, with 7 positions matching TRBD1. V shed 6 bases and J 0 bases; nucleotides not matched to a gene: 7. From germline, CDR1 is LGHNA and CDR2 YSLEER. This CDR3 region has 15 residues. The CDR3 loop is CASRETTGMNTEAFF. CDR3 in DNA: TGCGCCAGCAGGGAAACGACAGGGATGAACACTGAAGCTTTCTTT.

Only a few counts were recorded for this clonotype. The chain couples TRBV19 to TRBJ2-2, with D hard to call. Trimming pared 7 bases from V and 2 bases from J, leaving 8 bases between. CDR3 length equals 13 residues. Germline V gives CDR1 LNHDA, CDR2 SQIVND (reference sequence). Here the CDR3 reads CASISPNTGELFF. The CDR3 region has the DNA TGTGCCAGTATTAGTCCAAACACCGGGGAGCTGTTTTTT.

The table lists this clonotype with a few counts. With a much larger clone just one base away, this may be a read error. V usage is TRBV7-9 and J usage is TRBJ2-7; D is unclear. Germline CDR1 SEHNR, CDR2 FQNEAQ (reference sequence). This CDR3 has 11 amino acids. Between the trimmed V and J ends, which lost 4 bases and 4 bases, there was a span of 5 bases. The CDR3 loop is CASSCKYEQYF. The CDR3 DNA is TGTGCCAGCAGCTGTAAGTACGAGCAGTACTTC.

This clonotype was picked up many times. The gene calls are TRBV20-1 and TRBJ2-7, with 8 bases that match TRBD2. J was trimmed by 0 bases and V by 0 bases; bases with no gene match: 13. This CDR3 contains 18 residues. The germline V gene has CDR1 DFQATT and CDR2 SNEGSKA (reference sequence). The CDR3 bases are TGCAGTGCTAGAGATCATGGCCTAGCGGGTTACTTCTCCTACGAGCAGTACTTC. The encoded protein is CSARDHGLAGYFSYEQYF.

The chain is built from TRBV6-6 and TRBJ2-1, with 10 bases lining up with TRBD2. The CDR3 length is 16 residues. V trimming: 4 bases; J trimming: 5 bases; junction bases outside the gene matches: 8. Per the germline V gene, CDR1 is MNHNY and CDR2 is SVGAGI (reference sequence). CDR3 DNA sequence: TGTGCCAGCAGTTGCTCAGTACTAGCGGGAAACAATGAGCAGTTCTTC. Protein: CASSCSVLAGNNEQFF.

This clonotype showed up just a few times. The CDR3 does not close with the conserved phenylalanine or tryptophan, likely indicating a read error. V usage is TRBV7-9 and J usage is TRBJ1-4; D remains ambiguous. Deletions cut 2 bases from V and 5 bases from J, with 9 bases between. This CDR3 spans 14 amino acids. CDR1 is SEHNR, CDR2 FQNEAQ, per germline (reference sequence). CDR3 in amino acids: CASSLLTSNEKLFL. CDR3 DNA: TGTGCCAGCAGCTTACTTACGAGCAATGAAAAACTGTTTCTT.

Comments on this clonotype: Sequence at one end of the junction differs from germline and may be a read error. The V and J genes are TRBV5-5 and TRBJ1-1, with a weak D call TRBD1 (6 bases). From germline, CDR1 is SGHKS and CDR2 YYEKEE (reference sequence). This CDR3 contains 14 residues. This CDR3 reads CASSLPGADTEASF. CDR3 nucleotide sequence: TGTGCCAGCAGCTTACCGGGGGCCGACACTGAAGCTTCCTTT.

This clonotype appeared many times. The chain joins TRBV25-1 to TRBJ2-7; 7 nucleotides match TRBD2. Germline-derived CDR1 and CDR2 are MGHDK and SYGVNS. V shed 3 bases and J 3 bases; nucleotides not matched to a gene: 2. CDR3 size: 13 residues. CDR3 coding DNA: TGTGCCAGCAGTGAGCGGGAGCGCTACGAGCAGTACTTC. As protein: CASSERERYEQYF.

This clonotype was seen repeatedly, ten times or more. In DNA, the CDR3 is TGTGCCAGCAGTTTTAGCTTCAACTACGAGCAGTACTTC. Its protein product is CASSFSFNYEQYF. This sequence joins TRBV28 and TRBJ2-7; no definite D call. The CDR3 contains 13 residues. With 3 bases removed from V and 3 bases from J, the gap between germline ends came to 9 bases. The germline V gene has CDR1 MDHEN and CDR2 SYDVKM. Looking up the rest from reference TRBV28 and TRBJ2-7 gives the full variable domain: DVKVTQSSRYLVKRTGEKVFLECVQDMDHENMFWYRQDPGLGLRLIYFSYDVKMKEKGDIPEGYSVSREKKERFSLILESASTNQTSMYLCASSFSFNYEQYFGPGTRLTVT.

As for this clonotype: A much larger clone sits a single nucleotide away, making a read error possible. This chain links TRBV7-9 with TRBJ1-1; TRBD1 might be the D (5 bases). CDR1 SEHNR and CDR2 FQNEAQ come from the germline V gene (reference sequence). This CDR3 is built from 15 residues. The DNA of the CDR3 is TGTGCCGGCAGCCCCTTTATAGGGGAGAACACTGAAGCTTTCTTT. Translation gives CAGSPFIGENTEAFF. The full variable domain, in which reference TRBV7-9 and TRBJ1-1 provide the parts outside the CDR3, is DTGVSQNPRHKITKRGQNVTFRCDPISEHNRLYWYRQTLGQGPEFLTYFQNEAQLEKSRLLSDRFSAERPKGSFSTLEIQRTEQGDSAMYLCAGSPFIGENTEAFFGQGTRLTVV.

Note on this clonotype: Possible read error: a much larger clone is one base away. The chain recombines TRBV28 with TRBJ1-4; 9 bases line up with TRBD1. CDR3 size: 17 residues. The germline gives CDR1 MDHEN, CDR2 SYDVKM. With V trimmed by 5 bases and J by 7 bases, 14 bases remained unmatched. CDR3 protein: CASSKHTTGGAGEKLFF. CDR3 nucleotide sequence: TGTGCCAGCAGTAAACACACCACAGGGGGCGCAGGTGAAAAACTGTTTTTT.

This clonotype was counted a few times. This clone may be a read error of a much larger clone one base away. V usage is TRBV4-3 and J usage is TRBJ2-7, with 7 bases fitting TRBD1. Germline V CDR1 and CDR2: LGHNA, YSLEER. This CDR3 spans 14 amino acids. The CDR3 here is CTSSTRQGPYEQYF. The CDR3 bases are TGCACCAGCAGTACGCGACAGGGCCCCTACGAGCAGTACTTC.

The chain couples TRBV7-9 to TRBJ1-1; tentative D call: TRBD1 (6 bases). Per the germline V gene, CDR1 is SEHNR and CDR2 is FQNEAQ (reference sequence). The CDR3 totals 16 residues. Trimming took off 2 bases at V and 1 base at J, with 14 bases between the two ends. CDR3 in DNA: TGTGCCAGCAGCTTATTTGAGACAGGAAAGAACACTGAAGCTTTCTTT. Amino acids: CASSLFETGKNTEAFF.

This clonotype was observed many times. CDR3 residues: CASSLAHSSDPEKETQYF. The DNA for the CDR3 is TGTGCCAGCAGCTTAGCGCATAGTAGCGACCCAGAGAAAGAGACCCAGTACTTC. The genes are TRBV7-9 and TRBJ2-5, with D maybe TRBD2 (5 bases). The V end was cut by 0 bases, the J end by 3 bases, with 20 bases between. Germline V CDR1 and CDR2: SEHNR, FQNEAQ (reference sequence). CDR3 length: 18 amino acids.

This clonotype came up many times. This sequence joins TRBV28 and TRBJ2-7; tentative D call: TRBD1 (5 bases). V was clipped by 7 bases and J by 0 bases, with 19 bases between them. Germline CDR1 reads MDHEN; CDR2 reads SYDVKM. This CDR3 contains 16 residues. CDR3: CASIPDKGYSSYEQYF. The CDR3 nucleotides are TGTGCCAGCATTCCCGATAAGGGGTACAGCTCCTACGAGCAGTACTTC.

This clonotype was observed a handful of times. The rearrangement uses TRBV10-2 and TRBJ2-7; D not resolved. CDR1 and CDR2 (germline): WSHSY, SAAADI. CDR3 length: 13 residues. The V and J ends lost 6 bases and 3 bases respectively, with 12 bases between them. CDR3 residues: CASRWAEHYEQYF. The CDR3 nucleotides read TGCGCCAGCAGGTGGGCAGAACACTACGAGCAGTACTTC.

This clonotype has ten or more counts. The chain links TRBV4-3 to TRBJ1-1; perhaps TRBD1 as D (5 bases). The germline V gene has CDR1 LGHNA and CDR2 YSLEER. The CDR3 is 13 amino acids. The CDR3 protein is CATGDGMDTEAFF. The CDR3 DNA sequence: TGCGCTACGGGGGATGGGATGGACACTGAAGCTTTCTTT.

This clonotype was recorded at least ten times. This chain links TRBV24-1 with TRBJ2-5; D may be TRBD2 (5 bases). Deletions cut 0 bases from V and 0 bases from J, with 19 bases between. The germline V gene has CDR1 KGHDR and CDR2 SFDVKD. The CDR3 sequence is 19 residues long. The CDR3 bases are TGTGCCACCAGTGATTTGTTGGGAGTCGGGTGCTTTGACCAAGAGACCCAGTACTTC. Translating gives CATSDLLGVGCFDQETQYF.

The CDR3 DNA reads as TGTGCCAGCAGCCTCACCGGGAATGTCGGCGCAGATACGCAGTATTTT. Amino acids: CASSLTGNVGADTQYF. The gene calls are TRBV11-2 and TRBJ2-3; the D gene is possibly TRBD2 (5 bases). Germline CDR1 reads SGHAT; CDR2 reads FQNNGV. The CDR3 totals 16 residues. With 5 bases removed from V and 4 bases from J, the gap between germline ends came to 19 bases.

This clonotype was recorded at least ten times. This chain uses TRBV6-2 or TRBV6-3 with TRBJ2-2, with 7 positions matching TRBD2. This CDR3 spans 16 amino acids. CDR1 is MNHEY, CDR2 SVGEGT, per germline. After removal of 7 bases from V and 3 bases from J, the junction contained 11 bases not matched to a gene. This CDR3 reads CASIPTSAIYTGELFF. The CDR3 nucleotides read TGTGCCAGCATCCCCACTAGCGCCATTTACACCGGGGAGCTGTTTTTT.

Regarding this clonotype: Possible read error: a much larger clone is one base away. As DNA, the CDR3 is TGTGCCAGCCCTTCGAGCGGGCAACGGCCCCAGCATTTT. Translating it yields CASPSSGQRPQHF. This chain connects TRBV28 to TRBJ1-5, with D hard to call. Germline CDR1 MDHEN, CDR2 SYDVKM. Trimming left V 8 bases short and J 9 bases short, with 17 bases between. The CDR3 totals 13 residues.